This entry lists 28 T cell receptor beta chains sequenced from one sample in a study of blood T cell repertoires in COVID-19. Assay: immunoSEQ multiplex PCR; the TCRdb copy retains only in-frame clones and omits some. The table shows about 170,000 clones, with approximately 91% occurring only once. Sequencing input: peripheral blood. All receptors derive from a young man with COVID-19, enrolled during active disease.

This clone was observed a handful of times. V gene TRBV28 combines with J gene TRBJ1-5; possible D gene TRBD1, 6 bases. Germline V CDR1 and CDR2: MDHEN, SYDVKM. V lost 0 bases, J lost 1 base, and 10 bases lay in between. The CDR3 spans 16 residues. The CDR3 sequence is CASSLWTGESNQPQHF. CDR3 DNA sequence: TGTGCCAGCAGTTTATGGACAGGAGAAAGCAATCAGCCCCAGCATTTT.

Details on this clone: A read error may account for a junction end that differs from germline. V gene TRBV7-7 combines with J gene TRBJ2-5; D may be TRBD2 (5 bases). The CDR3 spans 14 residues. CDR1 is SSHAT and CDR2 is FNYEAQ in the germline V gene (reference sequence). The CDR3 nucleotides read TGTGCTAGCAGCCTTTGGACGGGATCAGAGACCCAGTACTTC. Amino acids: CASSLWTGSETQYF. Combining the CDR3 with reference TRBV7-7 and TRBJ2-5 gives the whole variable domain GAGVSQSPRYKVTKRGQDVTLRCDPISSHATLYWYQQALGQGPEFLTYFNYEAQPDKSGLPSDRFSAERPEGSISTLTIQRTEQRDSAMYRCASSLWTGSETQYFGPGTRLLVL.

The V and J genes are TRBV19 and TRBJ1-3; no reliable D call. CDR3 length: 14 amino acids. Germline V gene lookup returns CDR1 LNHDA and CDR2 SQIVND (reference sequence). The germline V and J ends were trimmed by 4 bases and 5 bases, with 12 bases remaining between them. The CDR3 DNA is TGTGCCAGTAGTAAGGGCGGGGATCGAAACACCATATATTTT. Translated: CASSKGGDRNTIYF.

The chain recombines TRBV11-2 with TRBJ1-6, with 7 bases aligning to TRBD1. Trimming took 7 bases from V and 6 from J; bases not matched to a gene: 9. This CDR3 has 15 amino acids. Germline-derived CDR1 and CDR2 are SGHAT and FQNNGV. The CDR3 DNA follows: TGTGCCAGCAAGAACCGGGACAGAATTAATTCACCCCTCCACTTT. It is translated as CASKNRDRINSPLHF.

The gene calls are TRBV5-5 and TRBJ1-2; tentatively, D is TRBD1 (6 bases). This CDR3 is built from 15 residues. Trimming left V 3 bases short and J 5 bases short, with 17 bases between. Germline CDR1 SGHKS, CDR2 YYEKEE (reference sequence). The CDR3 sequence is CASSWGRGLGYGYTF. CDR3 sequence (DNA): TGTGCCAGCAGCTGGGGCAGGGGTTTGGGATATGGCTACACCTTC.

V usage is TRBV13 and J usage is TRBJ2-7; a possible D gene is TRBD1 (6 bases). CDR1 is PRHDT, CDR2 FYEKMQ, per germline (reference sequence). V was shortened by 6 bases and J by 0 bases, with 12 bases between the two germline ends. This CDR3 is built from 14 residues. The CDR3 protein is CASSYRTASYEQYF. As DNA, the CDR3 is TGTGCCAGCAGTTACCGGACAGCCTCCTACGAGCAGTACTTC.

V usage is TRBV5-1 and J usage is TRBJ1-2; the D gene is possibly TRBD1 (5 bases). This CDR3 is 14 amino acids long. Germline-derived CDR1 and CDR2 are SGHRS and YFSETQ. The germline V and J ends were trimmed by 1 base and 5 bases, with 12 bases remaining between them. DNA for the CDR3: TGCGCCAGCAGCTTGTCGCTGGACACATATGGCTACACCTTC. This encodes CASSLSLDTYGYTF.

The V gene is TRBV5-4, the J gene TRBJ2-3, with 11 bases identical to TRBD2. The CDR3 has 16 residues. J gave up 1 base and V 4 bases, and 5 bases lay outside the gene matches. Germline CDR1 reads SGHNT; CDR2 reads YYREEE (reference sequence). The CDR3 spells CASSNSGGEGTDTQYF. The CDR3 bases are TGTGCCAGCAGCAATAGCGGGGGGGAGGGCACAGATACGCAGTATTTT.

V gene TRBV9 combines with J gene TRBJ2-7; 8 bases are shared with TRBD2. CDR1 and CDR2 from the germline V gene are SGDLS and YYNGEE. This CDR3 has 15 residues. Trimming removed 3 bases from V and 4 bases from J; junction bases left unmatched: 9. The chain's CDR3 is CASSAEPGLGYEQYF. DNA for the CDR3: TGTGCCAGCAGCGCCGAACCGGGACTAGGATACGAGCAGTACTTC.

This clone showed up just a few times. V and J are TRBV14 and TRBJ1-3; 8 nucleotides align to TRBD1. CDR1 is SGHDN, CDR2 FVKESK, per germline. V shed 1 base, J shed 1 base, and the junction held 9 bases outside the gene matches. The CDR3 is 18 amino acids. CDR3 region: CASSQAQTGTGSGNTIYF. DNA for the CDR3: TGTGCCAGCAGCCAAGCCCAAACCGGGACAGGATCTGGAAACACCATATATTTT.

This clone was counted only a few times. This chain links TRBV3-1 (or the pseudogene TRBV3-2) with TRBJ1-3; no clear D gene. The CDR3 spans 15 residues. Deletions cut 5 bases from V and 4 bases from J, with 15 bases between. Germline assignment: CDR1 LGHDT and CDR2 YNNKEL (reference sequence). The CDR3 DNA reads TGTGCCAGCAGCATCTCCACGGAGGCCGGAAACACCATATATTTT. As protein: CASSISTEAGNTIYF.

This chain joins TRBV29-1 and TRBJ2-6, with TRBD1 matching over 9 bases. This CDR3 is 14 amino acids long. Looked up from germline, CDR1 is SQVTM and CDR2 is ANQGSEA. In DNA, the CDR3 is TGCAGTCCCGGGACAGGGACCGGGGCCAACGTCCTGACTTTC. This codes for CSPGTGTGANVLTF.

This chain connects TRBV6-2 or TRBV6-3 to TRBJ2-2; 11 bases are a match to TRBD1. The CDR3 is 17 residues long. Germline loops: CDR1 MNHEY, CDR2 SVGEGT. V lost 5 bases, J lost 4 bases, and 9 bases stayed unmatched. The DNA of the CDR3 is TGTGCCAGCAGTATCGGACAGGGGGCAGCGGGCACCGGGGAGCTGTTTTTT. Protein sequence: CASSIGQGAAGTGELFF.

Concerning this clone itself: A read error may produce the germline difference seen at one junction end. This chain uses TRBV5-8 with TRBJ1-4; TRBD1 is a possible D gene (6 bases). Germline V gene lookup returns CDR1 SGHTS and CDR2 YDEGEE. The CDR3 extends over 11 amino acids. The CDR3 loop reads CASSLEDRIDF. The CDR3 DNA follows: TGTGCCAGCAGCTTGGAAGACAGGATTGATTTT.

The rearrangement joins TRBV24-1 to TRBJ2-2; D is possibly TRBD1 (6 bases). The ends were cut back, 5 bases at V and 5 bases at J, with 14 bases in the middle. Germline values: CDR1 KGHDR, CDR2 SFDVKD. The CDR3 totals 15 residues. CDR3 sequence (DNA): TGTGCCACCAGTGGCACAGGGCTCCTTACCGGGGAGCTGTTTTTT. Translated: CATSGTGLLTGELFF.

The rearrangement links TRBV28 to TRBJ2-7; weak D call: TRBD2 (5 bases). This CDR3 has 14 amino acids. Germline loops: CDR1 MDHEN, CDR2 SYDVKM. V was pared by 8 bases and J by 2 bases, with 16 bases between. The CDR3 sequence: CASFPAGWTYEQYF. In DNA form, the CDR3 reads TGTGCCAGCTTCCCTGCGGGTTGGACCTACGAGCAGTACTTC.

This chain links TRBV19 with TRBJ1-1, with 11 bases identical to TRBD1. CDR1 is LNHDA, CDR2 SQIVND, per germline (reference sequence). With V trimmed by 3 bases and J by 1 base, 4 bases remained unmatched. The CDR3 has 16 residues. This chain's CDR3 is CASSIWTGGENTEAFF. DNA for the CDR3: TGTGCCAGTAGTATCTGGACAGGGGGCGAGAACACTGAAGCTTTCTTT.

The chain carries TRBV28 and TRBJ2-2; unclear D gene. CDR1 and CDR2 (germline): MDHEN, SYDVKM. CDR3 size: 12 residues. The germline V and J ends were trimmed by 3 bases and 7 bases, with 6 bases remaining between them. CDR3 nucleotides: TGTGCCAGCAGTTTTTACGGCGGGGAGCTGTTTTTT. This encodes CASSFYGGELFF.

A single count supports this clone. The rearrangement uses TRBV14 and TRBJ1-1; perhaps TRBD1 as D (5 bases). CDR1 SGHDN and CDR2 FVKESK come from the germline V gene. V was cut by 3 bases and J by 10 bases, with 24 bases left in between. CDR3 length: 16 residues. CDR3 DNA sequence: TGTGCCAGCAGCCACGACAGTGGACGTGAACCTCTCGTAGCTTTCTTT. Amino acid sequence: CASSHDSGREPLVAFF.

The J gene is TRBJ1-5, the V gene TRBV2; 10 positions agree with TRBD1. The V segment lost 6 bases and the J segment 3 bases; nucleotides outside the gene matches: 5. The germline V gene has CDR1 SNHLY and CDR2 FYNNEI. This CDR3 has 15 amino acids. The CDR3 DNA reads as TGTGCCAGCAGATCGACAGGGGGCTTCAATCAGCCCCAGCATTTT. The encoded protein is CASRSTGGFNQPQHF.

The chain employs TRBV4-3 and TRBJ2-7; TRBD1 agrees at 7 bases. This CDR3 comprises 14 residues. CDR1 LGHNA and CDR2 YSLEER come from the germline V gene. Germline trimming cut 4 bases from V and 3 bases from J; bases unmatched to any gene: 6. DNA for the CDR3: TGCGCCAGCAGCCTTGGGACAGTTAACTACGAGCAGTACTTC. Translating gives CASSLGTVNYEQYF.

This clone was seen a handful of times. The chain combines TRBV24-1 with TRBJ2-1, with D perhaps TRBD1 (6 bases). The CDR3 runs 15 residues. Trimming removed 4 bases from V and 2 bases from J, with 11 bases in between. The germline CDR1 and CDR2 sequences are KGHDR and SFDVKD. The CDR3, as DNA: TGTGCCACCAGTGACTTAAAGGGGGCCTACAATGAGCAGTTCTTC. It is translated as CATSDLKGAYNEQFF.

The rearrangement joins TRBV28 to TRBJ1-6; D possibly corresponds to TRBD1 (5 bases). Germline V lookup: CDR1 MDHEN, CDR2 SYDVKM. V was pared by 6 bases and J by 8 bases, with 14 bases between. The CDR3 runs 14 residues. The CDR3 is CASRPDIRDSPLHF. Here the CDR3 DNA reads TGTGCCAGCAGACCCGACATCAGGGATTCACCCCTCCACTTT.

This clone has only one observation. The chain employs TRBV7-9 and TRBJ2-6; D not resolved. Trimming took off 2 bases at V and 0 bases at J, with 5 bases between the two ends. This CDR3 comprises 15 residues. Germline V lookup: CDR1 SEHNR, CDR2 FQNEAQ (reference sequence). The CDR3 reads CASSLRGSGANVLTF. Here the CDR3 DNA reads TGTGCCAGCAGCTTACGAGGCTCTGGGGCCAACGTCCTGACTTTC.

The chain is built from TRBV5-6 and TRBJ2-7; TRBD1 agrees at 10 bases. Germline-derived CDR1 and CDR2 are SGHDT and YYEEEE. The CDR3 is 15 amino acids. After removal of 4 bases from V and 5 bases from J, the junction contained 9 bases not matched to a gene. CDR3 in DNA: TGTGCCAGCAGCACCTTACCGGGACAGGGGAACGAGCAGTACTTC. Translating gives CASSTLPGQGNEQYF.

The DNA of the CDR3 is TGTGCCAGCAGCAGAGGGACAGGGTCGTTTCTGGAGACCCAGTACTTC. Translated, it gives CASSRGTGSFLETQYF. This rearrangement joins TRBV11-2 to TRBJ2-5; 9 bases align to TRBD1. The CDR3 covers 16 residues. Per germline, CDR1 SGHAT and CDR2 FQNNGV. With 5 bases clipped from V and 5 bases from J, the junction kept 12 bases outside the gene matches.

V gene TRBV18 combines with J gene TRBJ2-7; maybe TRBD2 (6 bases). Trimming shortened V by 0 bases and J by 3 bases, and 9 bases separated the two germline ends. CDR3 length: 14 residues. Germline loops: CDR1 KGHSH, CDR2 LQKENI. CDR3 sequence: CASSPPEGIYEQYF. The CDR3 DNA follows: TGTGCCAGCTCACCACCGGAGGGAATCTACGAGCAGTACTTC.

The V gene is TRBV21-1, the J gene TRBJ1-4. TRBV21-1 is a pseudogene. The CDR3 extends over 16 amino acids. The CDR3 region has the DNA TGTGCCAGCAGCAAAGGGGGGACTGCAACTAATGAAAAACTGCTTTTT. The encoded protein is CASSKGGTATNEKLLF.